What follows are 21 T cell receptor beta chains derived from one specimen sequenced in a study of cytomegalovirus exposure and HLA in healthy donors. 60 Vbeta and 13 Jbeta primers were used in PCR. Clones were read by immunoSEQ multiplex PCR, and TCRdb kept only the in-frame ones, dropping some. The data hold around 200,000 clones, with 62% observed a single time. The sample was PBMCs. These receptors were taken from a middle-aged man in good health and CMV-seronegative.

The gene calls are TRBV6-1 and TRBJ1-2; 8 positions match TRBD1. The CDR3 covers 18 residues. V dropped 1 base and J dropped 0; count of bases not matched to a gene: 10. Germline assignment: CDR1 MNHNS and CDR2 SASEGT. The CDR3 region is CASSEVWQGALSNYGYTF. The CDR3 DNA reads TGTGCCAGCAGTGAAGTCTGGCAGGGGGCCCTATCTAACTATGGCTACACCTTC.

This chain uses TRBV7-9 with TRBJ1-1; no clear D. The germline CDR1 and CDR2 sequences are SEHNR and FQNEAQ (reference sequence). V dropped 5 bases and J dropped 8 bases, with 18 bases sitting between them. The length of the CDR3 is 14 residues. CDR3 amino acids: CASSPNVADKEAFF. CDR3 in DNA: TGTGCCAGCAGCCCAAACGTGGCCGACAAGGAAGCTTTCTTT. The full variable domain, its missing parts supplied by reference TRBV7-9 and TRBJ1-1, is DTGVSQNPRHKITKRGQNVTFRCDPISEHNRLYWYRQTLGQGPEFLTYFQNEAQLEKSRLLSDRFSAERPKGSFSTLEIQRTEQGDSAMYLCASSPNVADKEAFFGQGTRLTVV.

The chain has TRBV5-4 and TRBJ2-5; TRBD2 aligns across 9 bases. Near its end, the DNA agrees better with TRBJ2-7, so the J call may be wrong. Per the germline V gene, CDR1 is SGHNT and CDR2 is YYREEE (reference sequence). The CDR3 contains 15 residues. CDR3 amino acids: CASSPAVGSGGEQYF. In DNA form, the CDR3 reads TGTGCCAGCAGCCCTGCGGTTGGTAGCGGGGGCGAGCAGTACTTC.

This chain connects TRBV4-1 to TRBJ2-2, with a weak D call TRBD1 (5 bases). This CDR3 spans 17 amino acids. Germline loops: CDR1 MGHRA, CDR2 YSYEKL. The V and J ends lost 3 bases and 4 bases respectively, with 18 bases between them. CDR3 sequence: CASSHLTGRAGTGELFF. The CDR3 DNA follows: TGCGCCAGCAGCCATCTGACGGGCAGGGCCGGCACCGGGGAGCTGTTTTTT.

This clone was counted only a few times. This chain links TRBV10-3 with TRBJ1-5; TRBD1 matches at 9 bases. Germline V gene sequence: CDR1 ENHRY, CDR2 SYGVKD. The CDR3 totals 13 residues. V shed 11 bases and J 7 bases; nucleotides not matched to a gene: 9. The CDR3 nucleotides read TGTGCCGCCCGGGACAGGGAACGGCAGCCCCAGCATTTT. It yields the protein CAARDRERQPQHF.

This chain uses TRBV21-1 with TRBJ1-1; the D call in the table, TRBD1, was not verified against the DNA. TRBV21-1 is annotated as a pseudogene. CDR3 length: 18 residues. CDR3 sequence: CASSKGAGVLFMNTEAFF. The CDR3 DNA reads TGTGCCAGCAGCAAAGGAGCAGGGGTATTGTTCATGAACACTGAAGCTTTCTTT.

The chain is built from TRBV5-5 and TRBJ2-1; the match to TRBD2 covers 7 bases. Trimming at V came to 0 bases and at J to 4 bases, leaving 13 bases not matched to a gene. Per the germline V gene, CDR1 is SGHKS and CDR2 is YYEKEE (reference sequence). CDR3 length: 18 amino acids. The CDR3 is CASSLGVASGFRYNEQFF. The CDR3 DNA sequence: TGTGCCAGCAGCTTGGGGGTGGCTAGCGGATTCCGATACAATGAGCAGTTCTTC. Full variable domain (outside the CDR3, taken from reference TRBV5-5 and TRBJ2-1): DAGVTQSPTHLIKTRGQQVTLRCSPISGHKSVSWYQQVLGQGPQFIFQYYEKEERGRGNFPDRFSARQFPNYSSELNVNALLLGDSALYLCASSLGVASGFRYNEQFFGPGTRLTVL.

The chain joins TRBV5-1 to TRBJ2-7; 8 positions agree with TRBD1. The CDR3 has 15 amino acids. After removal of 6 bases from V and 2 bases from J, the junction contained 10 bases not matched to a gene. Germline CDR1 SGHRS, CDR2 YFSETQ. CDR3 loop: CASTESGTGPYEQYF. Here the CDR3 DNA reads TGCGCCAGCACTGAGTCCGGGACAGGACCCTACGAGCAGTACTTC.

The chain employs TRBV7-9 and TRBJ2-2; a possible D gene is TRBD2 (6 bases). Trimming removed 5 bases at V and 1 base at J, with 14 bases between. The CDR3 is made up of 16 amino acids. The germline V gene encodes CDR1 SEHNR and CDR2 FQNEAQ (reference sequence). For the CDR3, the DNA is TGTGCCAGCAGCAAATGGGACTGGGTGAACACCGGGGAGCTGTTTTTT. As protein: CASSKWDWVNTGELFF.

This clone was recorded once. The DNA of the CDR3 is TGTGCCAGCAGCGTGACTAGCGGGAGGGGAAATGAGCAGTTCTTC. Amino acids: CASSVTSGRGNEQFF. The rearrangement uses TRBV9 and TRBJ2-1, with 14 nucleotides matching TRBD2. The V gene end was trimmed by 2 bases and the J gene end by 7 bases; junction bases not matched to a gene: 2. Germline CDR1 is SGDLS and CDR2 is YYNGEE. The CDR3 is made up of 15 amino acids.

There are a few counts of this clone. The chain couples TRBV5-6 to TRBJ1-5, with no clear D. With 0 bases removed from V and 4 bases from J, the gap between germline ends came to 5 bases. Germline V lookup: CDR1 SGHDT, CDR2 YYEEEE. The CDR3 covers 13 residues. This CDR3 reads CASSLGQNQPQHF. CDR3 sequence (DNA): TGTGCCAGCAGCTTGGGGCAGAATCAGCCCCAGCATTTT. The full variable domain, its missing parts supplied by reference TRBV5-6 and TRBJ1-5, is DAGVTQSPTHLIKTRGQQVTLRCSPKSGHDTVSWYQQALGQGPQFIFQYYEEEERQRGNFPDRFSGHQFPNYSSELNVNALLLGDSALYLCASSLGQNQPQHFGDGTRLSIL.

The genes are TRBV4-2 and TRBJ2-7, with 16 bases that match TRBD2. With V trimmed by 4 bases and J by 2 bases, 5 bases remained unmatched. The V gene's germline CDR1 is LGHNA and CDR2 YNFKEQ. This CDR3 region has 17 residues. The CDR3 is CASSPTGTSGGAYEQYF. In nucleotides, the CDR3 is TGTGCCAGCAGCCCGACCGGGACTAGCGGGGGGGCCTACGAGCAGTACTTC.

The chain employs TRBV6-1 and TRBJ1-1; D perhaps matches TRBD1 (6 bases). The V gene lost 4 bases and the J gene lost 4 bases, with 19 bases spanning the gap. This CDR3 is 16 amino acids long. Germline CDR1 MNHNS, CDR2 SASEGT. The DNA of the CDR3 is TGTGCCAGCAGTGTAGTTCAGGGGCAGGGAGCCACTGAAGCTTTCTTT. Amino acids: CASSVVQGQGATEAFF.

This clone was counted only a few times. V gene TRBV21-1 combines with J gene TRBJ2-3; whether TRBD2, the table's D call, matches the DNA was not checked. TRBV21-1 is classified as a pseudogene. The CDR3 extends over 14 amino acids. The DNA for the CDR3 is TGTGCCAGTAGCGTGGAGGTGGGCACAGATACGCAGTATTTT. It is translated as CASSVEVGTDTQYF.

The chain is built from TRBV5-1 and TRBJ1-2; possible D gene TRBD1, 6 bases. Germline V gives CDR1 SGHRS, CDR2 YFSETQ. Trimming removed 3 bases at V and 1 base at J, with 13 bases between. The CDR3 has 15 amino acids. The CDR3 nucleotides read TGCGCCAGCAGCTCCGGACAGCTAATTAACTATGGCTACACCTTC. This gives the protein CASSSGQLINYGYTF.

This clone has a single count. V and J are TRBV19 and TRBJ2-5; 11 nucleotides line up with TRBD1. The last part of the DNA fits TRBJ2-7 better; the J call may be wrong. Germline CDR1 LNHDA, CDR2 SQIVND (reference sequence). This CDR3 has 13 amino acids. CDR3 sequence reads: CASRDRGDYEQYF. The CDR3 coding sequence is TGTGCCAGCCGGGACAGGGGGGACTACGAGCAGTACTTC.

The rearrangement links TRBV6-5 to TRBJ1-1; no firm D call. The CDR3 extends over 12 amino acids. Germline V lookup: CDR1 MNHEY, CDR2 SVGAGI. Trimming shortened V by 4 bases and J by 2 bases, and 5 bases separated the two germline ends. The CDR3 protein is CASSSPNTEAFF. CDR3 DNA sequence: TGTGCCAGCAGTTCCCCTAACACTGAAGCTTTCTTT.

The genes are TRBV7-9 and TRBJ2-5; D is ambiguous. CDR3 size: 14 residues. V was clipped by 6 bases and J by 11 bases, with 22 bases between them. The germline CDR1 and CDR2 sequences are SEHNR and FQNEAQ (reference sequence). The CDR3 region has the DNA TGTGCCAGCAGTCCTACCGGGTCTATCTTAGAGCAGTACTTC. It specifies CASSPTGSILEQYF.

Points on this clone: An end of the junction does not agree with germline; a read error may underlie this. V usage is TRBV7-9 and J usage is TRBJ2-3, with 10 bases lining up with TRBD1. Germline-derived CDR1 and CDR2 are SEHNR and FQNEAQ (reference sequence). This CDR3 contains 18 residues. CDR3 sequence (DNA): TGTTCCAGCAGCAGAAATCGACAGGGGGCTTCCCGCACAGATACGCAGTATTTT. Its protein is CSSSRNRQGASRTDTQYF.

The table lists this clone with a few counts. The rearrangement joins TRBV4-1 to TRBJ2-3; the D is unclear. The CDR3 covers 13 residues. The V end lost 1 base, the J end lost 3 bases, and 5 bases lay between the germline ends. Germline CDR1 and CDR2: MGHRA and YSYEKL. Here the CDR3 reads CASSQVETDTQYF. DNA of the CDR3: TGCGCCAGCAGCCAAGTAGAAACAGATACGCAGTATTTT.

This clone was detected a few times. J is TRBJ2-2 and V is TRBV30; D is unclear. The germline V gene has CDR1 GTSNPN and CDR2 SVGIG (reference sequence). V lost 2 bases to trimming and J lost 9 bases, with 7 bases between them. The CDR3 is 11 residues long. CDR3 loop: CAWSPTRELFF. The CDR3 DNA reads as TGTGCCTGGAGTCCAACAAGGGAGCTGTTTTTT.